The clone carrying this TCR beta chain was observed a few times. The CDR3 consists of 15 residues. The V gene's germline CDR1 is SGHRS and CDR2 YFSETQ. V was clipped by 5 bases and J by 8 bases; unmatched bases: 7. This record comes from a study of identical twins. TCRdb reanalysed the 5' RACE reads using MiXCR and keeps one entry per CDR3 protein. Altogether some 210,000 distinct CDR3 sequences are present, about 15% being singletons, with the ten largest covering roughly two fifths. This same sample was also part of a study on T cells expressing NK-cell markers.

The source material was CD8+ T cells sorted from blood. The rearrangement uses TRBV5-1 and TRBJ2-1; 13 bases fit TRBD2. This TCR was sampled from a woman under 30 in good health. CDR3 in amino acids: CASSTTSGRLHEQFF. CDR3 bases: TGCGCCAGCAGTACGACTAGCGGGAGGTTGCATGAGCAGTTCTTC.